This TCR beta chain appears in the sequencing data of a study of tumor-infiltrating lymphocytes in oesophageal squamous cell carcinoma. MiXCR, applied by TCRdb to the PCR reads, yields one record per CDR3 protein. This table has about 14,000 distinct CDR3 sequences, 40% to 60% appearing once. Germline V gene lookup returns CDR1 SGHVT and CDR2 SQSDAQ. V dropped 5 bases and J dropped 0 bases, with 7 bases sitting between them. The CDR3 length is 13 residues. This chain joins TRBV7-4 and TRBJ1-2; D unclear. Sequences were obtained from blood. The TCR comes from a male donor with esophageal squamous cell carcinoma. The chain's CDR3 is CASSTETNYGYTF. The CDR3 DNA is TGTGCCAGCAGCACGGAAACTAACTATGGCTACACCTTC.